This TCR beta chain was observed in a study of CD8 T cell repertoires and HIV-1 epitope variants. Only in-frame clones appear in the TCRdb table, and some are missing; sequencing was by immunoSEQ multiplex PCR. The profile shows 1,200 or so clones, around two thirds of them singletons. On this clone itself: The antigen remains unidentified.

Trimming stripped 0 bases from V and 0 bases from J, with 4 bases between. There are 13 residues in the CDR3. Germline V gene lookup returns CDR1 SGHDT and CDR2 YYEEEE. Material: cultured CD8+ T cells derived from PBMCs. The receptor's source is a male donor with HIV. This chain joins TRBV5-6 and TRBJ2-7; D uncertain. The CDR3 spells CASSLGSSYEQYF. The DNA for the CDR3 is TGTGCCAGCAGCTTGGGCAGCTCCTACGAGCAGTACTTC.